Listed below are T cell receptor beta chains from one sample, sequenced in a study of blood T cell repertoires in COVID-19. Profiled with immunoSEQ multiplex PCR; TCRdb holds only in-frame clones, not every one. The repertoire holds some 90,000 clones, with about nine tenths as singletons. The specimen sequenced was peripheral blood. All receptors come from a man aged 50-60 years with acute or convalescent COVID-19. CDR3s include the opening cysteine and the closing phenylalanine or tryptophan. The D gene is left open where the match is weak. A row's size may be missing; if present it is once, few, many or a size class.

CDR3 DNA: TGTGCGACCAGGGGGGCGGGAAACACTGAAGCTTTCTTT; CDR3 protein: CATRGAGNTEAFF; D gene: TRBD1; V gene: TRBV27; J gene: TRBJ1-1; clone size: .
CDR3 DNA: TGTGCCAGCAGTGACCACAGCGGCGGGACCCAGTACTTC; CDR3 protein: CASSDHSGGTQYF; D gene: .; V gene: TRBV6-4; J gene: TRBJ2-5; clone size: .
CDR3 DNA: TGTGCCAGCAGAGGGACTAGCGGGGAGGAGACCCAGTACTTC; CDR3 protein: CASRGTSGEETQYF; D gene: .; V gene: TRBV21-1; J gene: TRBJ2-5; clone size: .
CDR3 DNA: TGCGCCAGCAGCTTGACAAATGGTAATGAAAAACTGTTTTTT; CDR3 protein: CASSLTNGNEKLFF; D gene: .; V gene: TRBV5-1; J gene: TRBJ1-4; clone size: .
CDR3 DNA: TGTGCCAGCAGTGAAGGCAGGGGAGCAGATACGCAGTATTTT; CDR3 protein: CASSEGRGADTQYF; D gene: .; V gene: TRBV2; J gene: TRBJ2-3; clone size: .
CDR3 DNA: TGTGCCAGCAGCCCTAGACAGGACTTCTACTATGGCTACACCTTC; CDR3 protein: CASSPRQDFYYGYTF; D gene: .; V gene: TRBV3-1/TRBV3-2; J gene: TRBJ1-2; clone size: .
CDR3 DNA: TGTGCCAGCAGCGGGAGTAACTATGGCTACACCTTC; CDR3 protein: CASSGSNYGYTF; D gene: .; V gene: TRBV9; J gene: TRBJ1-2; clone size: .
CDR3 DNA: TGTGCCAGCAGCTTTGGGCTGAATCAGCCCCAGCATTTT; CDR3 protein: CASSFGLNQPQHF; D gene: .; V gene: TRBV12-3/TRBV12-4; J gene: TRBJ1-5; clone size: .
CDR3 DNA: TGTGCCAGCAGCAGGGGGCCCGGTCAGCCCCAGCATTTT; CDR3 protein: CASSRGPGQPQHF; D gene: TRBD1; V gene: TRBV7-3; J gene: TRBJ1-5; clone size: few
CDR3 DNA: TGTGCCAGTAGTATAGGCCCCGGACAGGGTAACGGCTACACCTTC; CDR3 protein: CASSIGPGQGNGYTF; D gene: TRBD1; V gene: TRBV19; J gene: TRBJ1-2; clone size: .
CDR3 DNA: TGTGCCAGCAGCCAAGATACCATGGCGACAGGGTTTCGGAATGAGCAGTTCTTC; CDR3 protein: CASSQDTMATGFRNEQFF; D gene: TRBD1; V gene: TRBV14; J gene: TRBJ2-1; clone size: .
CDR3 DNA: TGTGCCAGTGTGATGGGAGAGGAGCTGTTTTTT; CDR3 protein: CASVMGEELFF; D gene: .; V gene: TRBV12-3/TRBV12-4; J gene: TRBJ2-2; clone size: once
CDR3 DNA: TGTGCCAGTAGTATGAGCGGGGGCCCAGGGGAGGGGCAGTTCTTC; CDR3 protein: CASSMSGGPGEGQFF; D gene: TRBD2; V gene: TRBV19; J gene: TRBJ2-1; clone size: once
CDR3 DNA: TGTGCCAGCAGTTTATCGAGAGGACAGGGGATGAACACTGAAGCTTTCTTT; CDR3 protein: CASSLSRGQGMNTEAFF; D gene: TRBD1; V gene: TRBV27; J gene: TRBJ1-1; clone size: .
CDR3 DNA: TGTGCCAGCAGCCAACGGCAGGGGTTAAATGAAAAACTGTTTTTT; CDR3 protein: CASSQRQGLNEKLFF; D gene: .; V gene: TRBV3-1/TRBV3-2; J gene: TRBJ1-4; clone size: .
CDR3 DNA: TGTGCCAGCAGTCCCCCAGGACTCTACGAGCAGTACTTC; CDR3 protein: CASSPPGLYEQYF; D gene: .; V gene: TRBV6-5; J gene: TRBJ2-7; clone size: .
CDR3 DNA: TGTGCCAGCAGGAGCAGCGGGGGGTCGTACCAAGAGACCCAGTACTTC; CDR3 protein: CASRSSGGSYQETQYF; D gene: TRBD2; V gene: TRBV13; J gene: TRBJ2-5; clone size: .
CDR3 DNA: TGTGCTAGTGGTGAGACTAGCGCGGACCAGTACTTC; CDR3 protein: CASGETSADQYF; D gene: TRBD2; V gene: TRBV12-5; J gene: TRBJ2-5; clone size: .
CDR3 DNA: TGCGCCAGCAGCTTCGGACAGGGGGCAATTGGCTACACCTTC; CDR3 protein: CASSFGQGAIGYTF; D gene: TRBD1; V gene: TRBV5-1; J gene: TRBJ1-2; clone size: .
CDR3 DNA: TGTGCCAGCAGCCAAGAGGGACAGCAAGAGACCCAGTACTTC; CDR3 protein: CASSQEGQQETQYF; D gene: TRBD1; V gene: TRBV4-2; J gene: TRBJ2-5; clone size: .
CDR3 DNA: TGTGCCAGCAGCTTGGACAGGGGGCTCTCTGAAGCTTTCTTT; CDR3 protein: CASSLDRGLSEAFF; D gene: TRBD1; V gene: TRBV7-9; J gene: TRBJ1-1; clone size: .
CDR3 DNA: TGTGCCAGCAGCTTAGAAGGGACACAAATCGCTGAAGCTTTCTTT; CDR3 protein: CASSLEGTQIAEAFF; D gene: .; V gene: TRBV7-2; J gene: TRBJ1-1; clone size: .
CDR3 DNA: TGTGCCAGCAGCTTGGGAGGACAGGGTTTGGGCTACAATGAGCAGTTCTTC; CDR3 protein: CASSLGGQGLGYNEQFF; D gene: TRBD1; V gene: TRBV5-5; J gene: TRBJ2-1; clone size: .
CDR3 DNA: TGTGCCAGTAGTATTGGGACAGGGTATGGCTACACCTTC; CDR3 protein: CASSIGTGYGYTF; D gene: TRBD1; V gene: TRBV19; J gene: TRBJ1-2; clone size: .
CDR3 DNA: TGTGCCAGCGGCCGCCGCGAGGGACAAGAGACCCAGTACTTC; CDR3 protein: CASGRREGQETQYF; D gene: .; V gene: TRBV6-5; J gene: TRBJ2-5; clone size: .
CDR3 DNA: TGTGCCAGCAGCGTAGGGCCTTCGAATGAGCAGTTCTTC; CDR3 protein: CASSVGPSNEQFF; D gene: .; V gene: TRBV9; J gene: TRBJ2-1; clone size: .